The 30 T cell receptor beta chains listed next were all sequenced from one sample in a study of blood T cell repertoires in COVID-19. The method was immunoSEQ multiplex PCR; TCRdb's version includes in-frame clones alone and lacks a portion of them. The repertoire holds fewer than 100,000 clones, with approximately 85% as singletons. Source material: peripheral blood. These receptors originate from a man aged 45-60 years with COVID-19, enrolled during active disease.

This clone turned up a few times. The V and J genes are TRBV16 and TRBJ1-2; no reliable D call. The CDR3 consists of 14 residues. Germline CDR1 and CDR2: KGHSY and FQNENV. V lost 1 base and J 4 bases, leaving 10 bases between the germline ends. The CDR3 reads CASSQWEGGYGYTF. The CDR3 nucleotides are TGTGCCAGCAGCCAATGGGAGGGCGGCTATGGCTACACCTTC.

The chain employs TRBV28 and TRBJ2-7; TRBD2 might be the D (5 bases). With 5 bases removed from V and 6 bases from J, the gap between germline ends came to 17 bases. There are 14 residues in the CDR3. Germline values: CDR1 MDHEN, CDR2 SYDVKM. DNA of the CDR3: TGTGCCAGCAGTCCGGCCCCTAGCCAGGCCGAGCAGTACTTC. It specifies CASSPAPSQAEQYF.

The chain joins TRBV5-8 to TRBJ1-5, with D perhaps matching TRBD1 (6 bases). Germline lookup yields CDR1 SGHTS and CDR2 YDEGEE. Trimming left V 1 base short and J 0 bases short, with 14 bases between. The CDR3 has 17 amino acids. The CDR3 loop reads CASSLWTRTASNQPQHF. The CDR3 coding sequence is TGTGCCAGCAGCTTGTGGACAAGGACAGCTAGCAATCAGCCCCAGCATTTT.

The chain recombines TRBV6-6 with TRBJ1-5, with a tentative D call TRBD1 (5 bases). Germline V gene lookup returns CDR1 MNHNY and CDR2 SVGAGI (reference sequence). Trimming removed 6 bases from V and 0 bases from J, with 9 bases in between. The CDR3 consists of 14 residues. CDR3 sequence: CASSDRTSNQPQHF. The DNA for the CDR3 is TGTGCCAGCAGCGACAGAACTAGCAATCAGCCCCAGCATTTT.

This clone showed up just a few times. The chain carries TRBV5-4 and TRBJ2-3; 7 nucleotides align to TRBD2. Germline lookup yields CDR1 SGHNT and CDR2 YYREEE (reference sequence). V was clipped by 0 bases and J by 6 bases; unmatched bases: 1. The CDR3 length is 13 residues. The CDR3 is CASSLAGGDTQYF. The CDR3 DNA follows: TGTGCCAGCAGCTTGGCCGGGGGGGATACGCAGTATTTT.

V and J are TRBV28 and TRBJ1-4; D is unresolved. CDR1 is MDHEN and CDR2 is SYDVKM in the germline V gene. Trimming removed 7 bases from V and 5 bases from J, with 17 bases in between. The CDR3 length is 15 residues. CDR3 sequence: CASTPPGLINEKLFF. For the CDR3, the DNA is TGTGCCAGCACCCCCCCAGGACTGATAAATGAAAAACTGTTTTTT.

V gene TRBV7-2 combines with J gene TRBJ1-2; TRBD1 matches at 9 bases. Germline V gene data show CDR1 as SGHTA and CDR2 as FQGNSA. Germline trimming cut 5 bases from V and 5 bases from J; bases unmatched to any gene: 6. This CDR3 region has 14 residues. The CDR3 protein is CASSPGQGGYGYTF. As DNA, the CDR3 is TGTGCCAGCAGCCCGGGACAGGGAGGTTATGGCTACACCTTC.

V is TRBV30 and J is TRBJ1-2; D may be TRBD1 (6 bases). The CDR3 loop spans 13 amino acids. Trimming took off 6 bases at V and 5 bases at J, with 16 bases between the two ends. Germline loops: CDR1 GTSNPN, CDR2 SVGIG (reference sequence). CDR3 sequence (DNA): TGTGCCTGTAGGACAGACCTATTTTATGGCTACACCTTC. Translated, it gives CACRTDLFYGYTF.

The chain uses TRBV5-6 and TRBJ2-7; TRBD1 matches at 10 bases. The germline V gene encodes CDR1 SGHDT and CDR2 YYEEEE. J lost 9 bases, V lost 3 bases, and 12 bases had no gene match. The CDR3 consists of 15 residues. CDR3 sequence: CASSSLGQGSGRQYF. The CDR3 nucleotides read TGTGCCAGCAGCTCCTTGGGACAGGGGTCCGGGCGGCAGTACTTC.

The V gene is TRBV11-1, the J gene TRBJ2-3, with TRBD2 matching 10 bases. Germline lookup yields CDR1 SGHAT and CDR2 FQDESV (reference sequence). The CDR3 has 16 residues. J was trimmed by 1 base and V by 5 bases; bases with no gene match: 6. CDR3 loop: CASSLPGTSGTDTQYF. The DNA for the CDR3 is TGTGCCAGCAGCCTACCCGGGACTAGCGGCACAGATACGCAGTATTTT.

V usage is TRBV15 and J usage is TRBJ2-2; no firm D call. This CDR3 is 15 amino acids long. The V end was cut by 3 bases, the J end by 4 bases, with 12 bases between. CDR1 and CDR2 from the germline V gene are LNHNV and YYDKDF (reference sequence). CDR3 residues: CATSRLLGVTGELFF. The CDR3 DNA reads TGTGCCACCAGCAGGCTATTAGGAGTCACCGGGGAGCTGTTTTTT.

V usage is TRBV7-2 and J usage is TRBJ1-5; a possible D gene is TRBD1 (5 bases). Germline-derived CDR1 and CDR2 are SGHTA and FQGNSA. V was cut by 5 bases and J by 5 bases, with 13 bases left in between. The length of the CDR3 is 14 residues. The CDR3 sequence is CASSPGGVHQPQHF. As DNA, the CDR3 is TGTGCCAGCAGCCCCGGGGGGGTGCATCAGCCCCAGCATTTT.

The chain carries TRBV2 and TRBJ1-2, with D uncertain. Germline V lookup: CDR1 SNHLY, CDR2 FYNNEI. The ends were cut back, 3 bases at V and 8 bases at J, with 13 bases in the middle. CDR3 length: 13 amino acids. CDR3 sequence: CASSDLVLRGYTF. Here the CDR3 DNA reads TGTGCCAGCAGTGATTTGGTATTGCGCGGCTACACCTTC.

This clone has only a few counts. This sequence joins TRBV19 and TRBJ1-2, with 10 bases identical to TRBD1. V shed 3 bases and J 4 bases; nucleotides not matched to a gene: 2. Germline assignment: CDR1 LNHDA and CDR2 SQIVND (reference sequence). The CDR3 consists of 14 residues. The CDR3 DNA is TGTGCCAGTAGTATCGGACAGGGGGGCTATGGCTACACCTTC. Encoded protein: CASSIGQGGYGYTF.

The rearrangement uses TRBV3-1 (or the pseudogene TRBV3-2) and TRBJ1-6; D gene ambiguous. The CDR3 is made up of 15 amino acids. Trimming removed 5 bases from V and 6 bases from J, with 14 bases in between. CDR1 and CDR2 (germline): LGHDT, YNNKEL (reference sequence). For the CDR3, the DNA is TGTGCCAGCAGCGAGGAATGGAGCGGTAATTCACCCCTCCACTTT. Its protein is CASSEEWSGNSPLHF.

For the CDR3, the DNA is TGTGCCAGCTCAGTAGGGACTGACTATGGCTACACCTTC. This codes for CASSVGTDYGYTF. The J gene is TRBJ1-2, the V gene TRBV18, with D perhaps matching TRBD1 (5 bases). V shed 5 bases and J shed 3 bases, with 10 bases lying between them. CDR3 length: 13 residues. Per germline, CDR1 KGHSH and CDR2 LQKENI.

The chain is built from TRBV6-1 and TRBJ1-1; the match to TRBD1 covers 12 bases. J gave up 0 bases and V 4 bases, and 6 bases lay outside the gene matches. The germline gives CDR1 MNHNS, CDR2 SASEGT. This CDR3 has 17 residues. The CDR3 coding sequence is TGTGCCAGCAGTGCCCGGGACAGGGGGCAGGTGAACACTGAAGCTTTCTTT. Encoded protein: CASSARDRGQVNTEAFF.

The chain carries TRBV27 and TRBJ2-7; TRBD2 matches 12 bases. CDR1 is MNHEY, CDR2 SMNVEV, per germline (reference sequence). CDR3 length: 15 amino acids. V shed 5 bases, J shed 3 bases, and the junction held 5 bases outside the gene matches. The CDR3 DNA reads TGTGCCAGCAGTCCCCCTAGCGGGAGGGGCTACGAGCAGTACTTC. It yields the protein CASSPPSGRGYEQYF.

V and J are TRBV28 and TRBJ1-1, with 9 bases identical to TRBD1. The CDR3 is 15 amino acids. The germline V gene has CDR1 MDHEN and CDR2 SYDVKM. Losses at the gene ends were 5 bases for V and 4 bases for J; bases not matched to a gene: 8. The DNA of the CDR3 is TGTGCCAGCAGTCCGATTTCGACAGGGGGCACTGAAGCTTTCTTT. As protein: CASSPISTGGTEAFF.

The rearrangement links TRBV5-6 to TRBJ2-1; 8 positions match TRBD2. The CDR3 contains 11 residues. V was pared by 5 bases and J by 12 bases, with 4 bases of the junction left unmatched. The V gene's germline CDR1 is SGHDT and CDR2 YYEEEE. CDR3 sequence: CASSSRGGQFF. CDR3 in DNA: TGTGCCAGCAGTTCCCGGGGGGGGCAGTTCTTC.

This clone was counted once. The chain links TRBV7-8 to TRBJ1-5; D may be TRBD1 (5 bases). The V end lost 2 bases, the J end lost 1 base, and 18 bases lay between the germline ends. The CDR3 is 18 amino acids. Germline V gives CDR1 SGHVS, CDR2 FQNEAQ. The CDR3 nucleotides are TGTGCCAGCAGCTTACTGACGGGGAGGGGTACAAGCAATCAGCCCCAGCATTTT. It specifies CASSLLTGRGTSNQPQHF.

This clone was counted ten times or more. The chain uses TRBV4-1 and TRBJ2-2, with TRBD2 identical over 10 bases. This CDR3 has 17 residues. Germline-derived CDR1 and CDR2 are MGHRA and YSYEKL. With 0 bases clipped from V and 7 bases from J, the junction kept 8 bases outside the gene matches. CDR3 sequence: CASSQDEAGGHVGELFF. CDR3 nucleotides: TGCGCCAGCAGCCAAGATGAAGCGGGAGGGCATGTCGGGGAGCTGTTTTTT.

This chain links TRBV4-2 with TRBJ2-3; 9 bases are shared with TRBD2. The CDR3 spans 18 residues. CDR1 is LGHNA, CDR2 YNFKEQ, per germline. The J segment lost 1 base and the V segment lost 3 bases, leaving 11 bases of the junction unmatched. The CDR3 DNA reads as TGTGCCAGCAGCCACAATCCCGGGACTAGCTCGGGCACAGATACGCAGTATTTT. Its protein is CASSHNPGTSSGTDTQYF.

The chain uses TRBV6-4 and TRBJ2-2; 7 positions match TRBD1. The germline V gene encodes CDR1 MRHNA and CDR2 SNTAGT. V dropped 4 bases and J dropped 4; count of bases not matched to a gene: 3. This CDR3 region has 14 residues. The CDR3 DNA reads as TGTGCCAGCAGTGGGGCAGGGGGCACCGGGGAGCTGTTTTTT. It yields the protein CASSGAGGTGELFF.

The gene calls are TRBV29-1 and TRBJ1-1; a weak D match, TRBD1 (5 bases). Germline V gives CDR1 SQVTM, CDR2 ANQGSEA. CDR3 length: 13 amino acids. The V end was cut by 2 bases, the J end by 2 bases, with 9 bases between. The CDR3 DNA sequence: TGCAGCGTTGAAAGGGGCAGTAACACTGAAGCTTTCTTT. This gives the protein CSVERGSNTEAFF.

This clone was picked up a small number of times. This chain joins TRBV9 and TRBJ1-1; 8 bases fit TRBD1. The V gene's germline CDR1 is SGDLS and CDR2 YYNGEE. The V segment lost 3 bases and the J segment 7 bases; nucleotides outside the gene matches: 2. This CDR3 comprises 12 residues. The CDR3: CASSATGVEAFF. Written as DNA, the CDR3 is TGTGCCAGCAGCGCGACAGGGGTTGAAGCTTTCTTT.

This rearrangement joins TRBV6-1 to TRBJ1-2, with a tentative D call TRBD1 (5 bases). Germline V gene data show CDR1 as MNHNS and CDR2 as SASEGT. V was trimmed by 1 base and J by 6 bases, leaving 15 bases between them. There are 15 residues in the CDR3. CDR3 nucleotide sequence: TGTGCCAGCAGTGAAGTCGGGGGAGGGACCCATGGCTACACCTTC. It yields the protein CASSEVGGGTHGYTF.

V gene TRBV18 combines with J gene TRBJ2-7, with D uncertain. Germline CDR1 and CDR2: KGHSH and LQKENI. The CDR3 has 11 residues. Deletions cut 3 bases from V and 5 bases from J, with 5 bases between. The CDR3 spells CASSPPNEQYF. The CDR3 nucleotides are TGTGCCAGCTCACCCCCCAACGAGCAGTACTTC.

This sequence joins TRBV28 and TRBJ1-2; 10 nucleotides align to TRBD1. The length of the CDR3 is 14 residues. Germline loops: CDR1 MDHEN, CDR2 SYDVKM. The V and J ends lost 5 bases and 8 bases, in that order; junction bases with no gene match: 8. As DNA, the CDR3 is TGTGCCAGCAGTATCCGACAGGGGGCTGGGGGCTACACCTTC. Its protein product is CASSIRQGAGGYTF.

Regarding this clone: The junction shows a germline mismatch at one end, possibly a read error. This chain uses TRBV6-1 with TRBJ1-5; possibly TRBD1 for D (5 bases). The CDR3 contains 17 residues. In germline, CDR1 is MNHNS, CDR2 SASEGT. CDR3 region: CASSKAPGGDRNQPQHF. In nucleotides, the CDR3 is TGTGCCAGCAGTAAAGCGCCGGGGGGGGATCGCAATCAGCCCCAGCATTTT.